This T cell receptor (beta chain) was observed in a study of CD8 T cells in ankylosing spondylitis (dated by TCRdb to about 2017). With respect to the entire study: To find TCR variants linked to disease, the study profiled T cell receptor beta repertoires in ankylosing spondylitis patients and healthy donors. In total, the full study cohort was made up of some 110 healthy donors and 25 ankylosing spondylitis patients. Peripheral blood samples were taken, and synovial fluid was additionally collected from ankylosing spondylitis patients.

Overall study results and their limits: A TCR beta motif made up of several highly homologous amino acid variants appeared to be characteristic of blood from ankylosing spondylitis patients. The disease-linked clones were reported to be significantly enriched in matched synovial fluid samples from ankylosing spondylitis patients. A CD8+ phenotype was shown by the disease-linked clones, which were found at relatively low frequencies in peripheral blood. Some of the motif variants had been reported before in the synovial fluid and blood of reactive arthritis patients, a finding that suggests common disease-initiation mechanisms.

The reads were generated on an Illumina HiSeq 2500. TCR beta libraries were prepared by quantitative 5'-RACE with molecular barcodes. Turning to the authors' computational methods: A new computational method, built on a probabilistic model of VDJ rearrangement, was used to identify disease-linked TCR variants. The public reads were reprocessed in TCRdb via fastp at Q25 and MiXCR, keeping in-frame beta chains. Duplicate CDR3 protein sequences are folded into a single record with the most common DNA and genes. TCRdb, not the original authors, processed these V and J calls. The sample table contains a few hundred thousand distinct CDR3 sequences; only one count was recorded for 18% of them. Jointly, the top ten make up under 40% of the sample. Details on this clonotype: It lacks a known antigen. No clone much larger than this one lies a single base away; base qualities are absent.

This sequence originates from a male donor with ankylosing spondylitis or in good health (not recorded which). The sample comprised blood, either unsorted or a sorted T cell fraction (not recorded which).

CDR3 protein: CASTPSIQTSYGYTF. The sequenced DNA: TGTGCCAGCACCCCCTCGATACAGACGAGTTACGGCTACACCTTC. The chain links TRBV12-3 or TRBV12-4 with TRBJ1-2; the D gene lacks a confident call. Cut back by 7 bases and 8 bases, the V and J ends lie 23 bases apart. Including cysteine and phenylalanine, the CDR3 has 15 amino acids. The entry retains the CDR3 DNA only, 45 bases that are in frame from base 1.